These 7 T cell receptor beta chains originate from one sample sequenced in a study of blood T cell repertoires in COVID-19. The table came from immunoSEQ multiplex PCR; TCRdb's copy has only in-frame clones and leaves some out. This table holds 210,000 or so clones, 70% to 90% found once. Source material: PBMCs or T cells enriched from blood (not recorded which). The receptors derive from a man in his thirties or forties who had recovered from COVID-19.

This chain links TRBV5-5 with TRBJ2-3, with a tentative D call TRBD1 (5 bases). Germline V CDR1 and CDR2: SGHKS, YYEKEE (reference sequence). With 2 bases removed from V and 3 bases from J, the gap between germline ends came to 16 bases. CDR3 length equals 16 residues. For the CDR3, the DNA is TGTGCCAGCAGCTTATCCCAGGGCAGTATTACAGATACGCAGTATTTT. It translates to CASSLSQGSITDTQYF.

V is TRBV7-9 and J is TRBJ1-6; maybe TRBD1 (5 bases). The germline V and J ends were trimmed by 7 bases and 0 bases, with 19 bases remaining between them. This CDR3 has 18 residues. Germline V gene lookup returns CDR1 SEHNR and CDR2 FQNEAQ (reference sequence). The CDR3 DNA reads as TGTGCCAGCACCAATTCCGGGACTTCGAGCTCCTATAATTCACCCCTCCACTTT. Protein sequence: CASTNSGTSSSYNSPLHF. Together with reference TRBV7-9 and TRBJ1-6, the CDR3 gives the full variable domain: DTGVSQNPRHKITKRGQNVTFRCDPISEHNRLYWYRQTLGQGPEFLTYFQNEAQLEKSRLLSDRFSAERPKGSFSTLEIQRTEQGDSAMYLCASTNSGTSSSYNSPLHFGNGTRLTVT.

The V and J genes are TRBV10-1 and TRBJ2-3, with 7 nucleotides matching TRBD2. V shed 5 bases, J shed 3 bases, and the junction held 14 bases outside the gene matches. Per the germline V gene, CDR1 is WNHNN and CDR2 is SYGVQD (reference sequence). The CDR3 runs to 17 residues. CDR3 amino acids: CASSYNLAASGTDTQYF. The CDR3 DNA reads as TGCGCCAGCAGTTACAATCTAGCGGCCTCCGGGACAGATACGCAGTATTTT.

Only one count was recorded for this clone. This sequence joins TRBV2 and TRBJ2-2, with D possibly TRBD2 on 5 matching bases. Trimming left V 8 bases short and J 3 bases short, with 7 bases between. This CDR3 region has 12 residues. CDR1 is SNHLY, CDR2 FYNNEI, per germline. The CDR3, as DNA: TGTGCCAGCGAGGAGGACACCGGGGAGCTGTTTTTT. This gives the protein CASEEDTGELFF.

The V and J genes are TRBV6-5 and TRBJ2-7, with D tentatively TRBD2 (6 bases). This CDR3 spans 15 amino acids. V shed 7 bases and J shed 6 bases, with 22 bases lying between them. Per germline, CDR1 MNHEY and CDR2 SVGAGI. Here the CDR3 reads CASTSYGRAEGEQYF. DNA for the CDR3: TGTGCCAGCACATCTTACGGTCGGGCGGAGGGCGAGCAGTACTTC.

CDR3 sequence (DNA): TGTGCCAGCAGTTTTTCTGGCAGTCTTGAAGCTTTCTTT. It codes for CASSFSGSLEAFF. The gene calls are TRBV28 and TRBJ1-1; D unresolved. The CDR3 extends over 13 amino acids. Germline CDR1 and CDR2: MDHEN and SYDVKM. The V and J ends lost 3 bases and 7 bases respectively, with 12 bases between them.

J is TRBJ1-1 and V is TRBV13; no clear D. CDR3 length: 13 residues. Looked up from germline, CDR1 is PRHDT and CDR2 is FYEKMQ (reference sequence). The V gene lost 2 bases and the J gene lost 1 base, with 5 bases spanning the gap. The CDR3 is CASSLIENTEAFF. CDR3 in DNA: TGTGCCAGCAGCTTAATAGAGAACACTGAAGCTTTCTTT. The whole variable domain, filled in from reference TRBV13 and TRBJ1-1, reads AAGVIQSPRHLIKEKRETATLKCYPIPRHDTVYWYQQGPGQDPQFLISFYEKMQSDKGSIPDRFSAQQFSDYHSELNMSSLELGDSALYFCASSLIENTEAFFGQGTRLTVV.